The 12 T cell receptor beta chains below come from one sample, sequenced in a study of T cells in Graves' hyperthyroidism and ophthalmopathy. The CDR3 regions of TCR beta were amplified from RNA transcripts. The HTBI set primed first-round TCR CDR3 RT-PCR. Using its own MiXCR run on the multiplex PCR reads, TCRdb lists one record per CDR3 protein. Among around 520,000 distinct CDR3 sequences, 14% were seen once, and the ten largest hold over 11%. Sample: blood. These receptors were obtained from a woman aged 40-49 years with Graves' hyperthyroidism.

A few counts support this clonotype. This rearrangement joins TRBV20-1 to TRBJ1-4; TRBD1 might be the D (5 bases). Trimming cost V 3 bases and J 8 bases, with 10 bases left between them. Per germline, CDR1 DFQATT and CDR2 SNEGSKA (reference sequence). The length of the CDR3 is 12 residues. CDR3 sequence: CSARGREEKLFF. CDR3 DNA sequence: TGCAGTGCTAGGGGGCGGGAAGAAAAACTGTTTTTT.

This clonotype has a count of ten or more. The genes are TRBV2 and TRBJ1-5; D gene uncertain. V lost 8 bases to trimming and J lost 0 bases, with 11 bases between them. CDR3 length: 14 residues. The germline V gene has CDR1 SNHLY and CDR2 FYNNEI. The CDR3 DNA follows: TGTGCCAGCGAAGACACTTATAGCAATCAGCCCCAGCATTTT. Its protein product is CASEDTYSNQPQHF.

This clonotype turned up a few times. The CDR3 loop is CASSLGAWGTGQTEAFF. DNA of the CDR3: TGTGCCAGCAGCTTAGGGGCCTGGGGGACAGGGCAGACCGAAGCTTTCTTT. V and J are TRBV11-2 and TRBJ1-1, with 9 bases aligning to TRBD1. V lost 1 base to trimming and J lost 8 bases; unmatched junction nucleotides: 14. From germline, CDR1 is SGHAT and CDR2 FQNNGV. This CDR3 comprises 17 residues. Full variable domain (missing parts from reference TRBV11-2 and TRBJ1-1): EAGVAQSPRYKIIEKRQSVAFWCNPISGHATLYWYQQILGQGPKLLIQFQNNGVVDDSQLPKDRFSAERLKGVDSTLKIQPAKLEDSAVYLCASSLGAWGTGQTEAFFGQGTRLTVV.

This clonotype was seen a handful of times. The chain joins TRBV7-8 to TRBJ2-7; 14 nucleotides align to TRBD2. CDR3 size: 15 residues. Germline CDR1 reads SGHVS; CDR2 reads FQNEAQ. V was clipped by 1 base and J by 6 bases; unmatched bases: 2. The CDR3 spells CASSLVGLAGGEQYF. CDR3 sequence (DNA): TGTGCCAGCAGCTTAGTTGGACTAGCGGGAGGCGAGCAGTACTTC. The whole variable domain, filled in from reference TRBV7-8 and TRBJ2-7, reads GAGVSQSPRYKVAKRGQDVALRCDPISGHVSLFWYQQALGQGPEFLTYFQNEAQLDKSGLPSDRFFAERPEGSVSTLKIQRTQQEDSAVYLCASSLVGLAGGEQYFGPGTRLTVT.

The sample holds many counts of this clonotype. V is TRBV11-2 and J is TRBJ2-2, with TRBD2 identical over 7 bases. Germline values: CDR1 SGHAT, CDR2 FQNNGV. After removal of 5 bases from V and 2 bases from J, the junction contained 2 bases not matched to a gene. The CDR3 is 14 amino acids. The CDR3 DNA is TGTGCCAGCAGCGCTAGCGGCAACACCGGGGAGCTGTTTTTT. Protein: CASSASGNTGELFF.

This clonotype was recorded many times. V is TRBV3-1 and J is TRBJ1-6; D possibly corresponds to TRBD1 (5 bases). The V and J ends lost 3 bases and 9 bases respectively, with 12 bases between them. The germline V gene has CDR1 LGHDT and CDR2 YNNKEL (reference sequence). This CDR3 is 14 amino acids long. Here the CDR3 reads CASSHQTVTSPLHF. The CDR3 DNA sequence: TGTGCCAGCAGCCATCAGACAGTTACTTCACCCCTCCACTTT.

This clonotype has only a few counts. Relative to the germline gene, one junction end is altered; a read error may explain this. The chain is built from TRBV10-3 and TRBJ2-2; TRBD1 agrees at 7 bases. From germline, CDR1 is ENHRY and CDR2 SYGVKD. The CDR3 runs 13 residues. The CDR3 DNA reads TGTGCCATCAATGAGGGGGCCCCCGGGGAGCTGTTTTTT. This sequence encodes CAINEGAPGELFF.

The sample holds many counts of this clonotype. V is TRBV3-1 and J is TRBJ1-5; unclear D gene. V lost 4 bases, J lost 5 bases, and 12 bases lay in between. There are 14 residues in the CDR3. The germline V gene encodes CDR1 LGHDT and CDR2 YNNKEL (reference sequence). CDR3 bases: TGTGCCAGCAGCCTCCAGAGGAGCGATCAGCCCCAGCATTTT. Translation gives CASSLQRSDQPQHF.

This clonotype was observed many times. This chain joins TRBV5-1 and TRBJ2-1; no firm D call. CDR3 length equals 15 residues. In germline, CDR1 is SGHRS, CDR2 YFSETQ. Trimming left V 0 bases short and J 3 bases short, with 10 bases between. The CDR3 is CASSLVPDHYNEQFF. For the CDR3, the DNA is TGCGCCAGCAGCTTGGTTCCGGATCACTACAATGAGCAGTTCTTC.

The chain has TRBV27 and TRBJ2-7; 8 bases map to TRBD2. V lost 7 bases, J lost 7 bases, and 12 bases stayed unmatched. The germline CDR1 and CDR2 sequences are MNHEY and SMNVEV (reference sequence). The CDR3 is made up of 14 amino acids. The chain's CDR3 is CASMVLAGGWEQYF. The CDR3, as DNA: TGTGCCAGCATGGTATTGGCGGGGGGTTGGGAGCAGTACTTC.

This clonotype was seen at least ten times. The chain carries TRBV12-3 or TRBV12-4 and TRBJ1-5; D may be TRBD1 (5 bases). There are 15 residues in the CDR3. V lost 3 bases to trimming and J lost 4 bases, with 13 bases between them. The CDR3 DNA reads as TGTGCCAGCAGTTTGGAAAGGGGTGGGAATCAGCCCCAGCATTTT. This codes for CASSLERGGNQPQHF.

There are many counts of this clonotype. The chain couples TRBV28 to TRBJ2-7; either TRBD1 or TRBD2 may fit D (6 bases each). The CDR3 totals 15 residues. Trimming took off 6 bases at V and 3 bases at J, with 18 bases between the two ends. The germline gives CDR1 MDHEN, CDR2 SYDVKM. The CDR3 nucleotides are TGTGCCAGCAGAGCAGGGGAGGCCGTCTTCTACGAGCAGTACTTC. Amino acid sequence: CASRAGEAVFYEQYF.